The sequence of this TCR beta chain was determined in a study of T cell changes during pregnancy in multiple sclerosis (dated by TCRdb to the late 2010s). About the study as a whole: The study examined how the T cell repertoire changed over the course of pregnancy in women with multiple sclerosis.

As for this clone: Its specific antigen is unknown. No qualities accompany the bases; no much larger clone lies one base away.

Library creation used the immunoSEQ multiplex PCR assay. This immuneACCESS table, as held by TCRdb, lists in-frame sequences with V and J called but not all clones. Of the missing ones, under half trace to an unresolved V gene in checked studies; the others have no known cause. The sample table holds 58,000 or so clones, of which about 90% were seen once. The leading ten clones occupy roughly 2.3% of the sample. CDR1 and CDR2 are read off the germline V gene (reference sequence) as SGHNT and YYREEE. Trimming removed 6 bases from V and 8 bases from J, leaving 18 bases between the germline ends. Including cysteine and phenylalanine, the CDR3 has 14 amino acids. Just the 42-base CDR3 DNA is kept, in frame starting at base 1.

Source: peripheral blood, taken in the first trimester of pregnancy. This clonotype was obtained from a female donor with multiple sclerosis, enrolled in a pregnancy study. Recombination linked TRBV5-4 to TRBJ2-1, and TRBD2 may be the D gene, going by 7 matching bases. The DNA is as follows: TGTGCCAGCAACCGAGGGGGGGAAAAATATGAGCAGTTCTTC. Translated, this is CASNRGGEKYEQFF.